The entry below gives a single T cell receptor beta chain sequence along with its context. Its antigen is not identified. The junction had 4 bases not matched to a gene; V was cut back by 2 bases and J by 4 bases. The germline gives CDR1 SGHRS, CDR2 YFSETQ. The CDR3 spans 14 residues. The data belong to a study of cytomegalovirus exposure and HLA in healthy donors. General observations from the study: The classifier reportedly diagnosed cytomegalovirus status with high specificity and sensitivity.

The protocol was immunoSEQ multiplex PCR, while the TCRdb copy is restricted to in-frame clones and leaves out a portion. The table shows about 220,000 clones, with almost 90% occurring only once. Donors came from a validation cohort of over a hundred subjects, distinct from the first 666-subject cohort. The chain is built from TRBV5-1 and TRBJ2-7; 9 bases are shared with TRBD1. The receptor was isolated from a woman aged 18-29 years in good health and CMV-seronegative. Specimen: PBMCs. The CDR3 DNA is TGCGCCAGCAGCTTAACACAGGGGGCATACGAGCAGTACTTC. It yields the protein CASSLTQGAYEQYF.